Listed here are 31 T cell receptor beta chains from one sample, sequenced in a study of CD8 T cells in ankylosing spondylitis. These TCRs' antigens remain unknown. Study-level points and caveats: Roughly eight highly homologous variants made up a TCR beta motif that seemed to typify ankylosing spondylitis blood.

TCRdb reanalysed the 5' RACE reads using MiXCR and keeps one entry per CDR3 protein. Of under 950,000 distinct CDR3 sequences in the sample, roughly 20% were seen once. Sample: blood, either unsorted or a sorted T cell fraction (not recorded which). The receptor set was obtained from a male donor with ankylosing spondylitis.

This clonotype occurred a few times. The CDR3 coding sequence is TGTGCCAGCAGTTTCGCCAGGGGGTCCCAAGAGACCCAGTACTTC. The encoded protein is CASSFARGSQETQYF. This chain joins TRBV27 and TRBJ2-5; 7 nucleotides line up with TRBD1. The CDR3 contains 15 residues. V dropped 3 bases and J dropped 1; count of bases not matched to a gene: 5. Germline V gene data show CDR1 as MNHEY and CDR2 as SMNVEV (reference sequence).

The chain is built from TRBV20-1 and TRBJ2-1, with 10 bases identical to TRBD1. The CDR3 runs to 15 residues. Germline values: CDR1 DFQATT, CDR2 SNEGSKA (reference sequence). V lost 3 bases and J lost 9; bases outside the gene matches: 11. CDR3 DNA sequence: TGCAGTGCTAGGGAAATGGGACAGGGGTATATTGAGCAGTTCTTC. As protein: CSAREMGQGYIEQFF.

With regard to this clonotype: The junction departs from germline at one end; a sequencing error may be responsible. The rearrangement joins TRBV3-1 to TRBJ2-7; 11 bases agree with TRBD2. The germline CDR1 and CDR2 sequences are LGHDT and YNNKEL (reference sequence). This CDR3 contains 15 residues. The CDR3 spells CASSQGLAGSYEQNF. The CDR3 DNA sequence: TGTGCCAGCAGCCAAGGACTAGCGGGGTCCTACGAGCAGAACTTC.

The rearrangement uses TRBV19 and TRBJ2-3, with 8 bases matching TRBD2. The V and J ends lost 5 bases and 3 bases, in that order; junction bases with no gene match: 25. Germline CDR1 LNHDA, CDR2 SQIVND (reference sequence). The CDR3 totals 21 residues. The CDR3 is CASSPSASLRERGRDTDTQYF. CDR3 bases: TGTGCCAGTAGTCCCTCAGCGTCCTTACGAGAGCGGGGGAGGGATACAGATACGCAGTATTTT.

The chain uses TRBV11-2 and TRBJ2-1; 8 bases agree with TRBD1. The CDR3 has 15 amino acids. V trimming: 5 bases; J trimming: 7 bases; junction bases outside the gene matches: 10. Germline V CDR1 and CDR2: SGHAT, FQNNGV. The DNA for the CDR3 is TGTGCCAGCAGCCCCGCGTGGACAGGGTTTAATGAGCAGTTCTTC. It translates to CASSPAWTGFNEQFF.

This clonotype turned up a few times. The chain uses TRBV14 and TRBJ1-2, with TRBD1 matching 8 bases. Germline values: CDR1 SGHDN, CDR2 FVKESK. The length of the CDR3 is 13 residues. The J segment lost 5 bases and the V segment lost 4 bases, leaving 3 bases of the junction unmatched. The CDR3 here is CASSRDRLYGYTF. The CDR3 nucleotides read TGTGCCAGCAGCCGGGACAGGCTTTATGGCTACACCTTC. The full variable domain, with the rest looked up from reference TRBV14 and TRBJ1-2, is EAGVTQFPSHSVIEKGQTVTLRCDPISGHDNLYWYRRVMGKEIKFLLHFVKESKQDESGMPNNRFLAERTGGTYSTLKVQPAELEDSGVYFCASSRDRLYGYTFGSGTRLTVV.

The chain has TRBV12-3 or TRBV12-4 and TRBJ2-1; no reliable D call. This CDR3 has 12 residues. Trimming took 6 bases from V and 10 from J, leaving 13 bases between them. The CDR3 loop is CASSQSGVEQFF. In DNA form, the CDR3 reads TGTGCCAGCAGCCAATCCGGAGTGGAGCAGTTCTTC.

In its sample, this clonotype was seen a few times. The J gene is TRBJ2-2, the V gene TRBV24-1; D is ambiguous. CDR1 and CDR2 (germline): KGHDR, SFDVKD. V was clipped by 5 bases and J by 3 bases, with 9 bases between them. The CDR3 is 14 amino acids. CDR3 protein: CATSVGLDTGELFF. CDR3 coding DNA: TGTGCCACCAGTGTAGGTCTTGACACCGGGGAGCTGTTTTTT.

The rearrangement joins TRBV20-1 to TRBJ2-2; D unresolved. Germline CDR1 reads DFQATT; CDR2 reads SNEGSKA (reference sequence). V lost 1 base and J lost 5, with 8 bases in between. CDR3 length equals 13 residues. This CDR3 reads CSARVRRTGELFF. CDR3 sequence (DNA): TGCAGTGCTAGAGTCAGGCGAACCGGGGAGCTGTTTTTT.

The rearrangement uses TRBV20-1 and TRBJ2-7, with D possibly being TRBD1 (5 bases). Trimming took 1 base from V and 6 from J, leaving 13 bases between them. Looked up from germline, CDR1 is DFQATT and CDR2 is SNEGSKA (reference sequence). This CDR3 spans 13 amino acids. CDR3 residues: CSARASTVPEQYF. DNA of the CDR3: TGCAGTGCTAGAGCCTCGACAGTCCCCGAGCAGTACTTC.

This chain connects TRBV7-9 to TRBJ2-7, with 10 bases that match TRBD1. From germline, CDR1 is SEHNR and CDR2 FQNEAQ (reference sequence). This CDR3 is 14 amino acids long. V was clipped by 5 bases and J by 5 bases; unmatched bases: 6. The CDR3 region has the DNA TGTGCCAGCAGCCGGGGACAGGGGCCCAACGAGCAGTACTTC. Translation gives CASSRGQGPNEQYF.

This clonotype has only a few counts. The V and J genes are TRBV4-3 and TRBJ1-4, with D hard to call. V was trimmed by 4 bases and J by 8 bases, leaving 17 bases between them. The CDR3 is 15 amino acids. Germline V CDR1 and CDR2: LGHNA, YSLEER. This CDR3 is CASSLRRAGGEKLFF. In DNA form, the CDR3 reads TGCGCCAGCAGCCTCAGGAGGGCCGGTGGCGAAAAACTGTTTTTT.

This chain uses TRBV4-2 with TRBJ2-7; D ambiguous. V was cut by 0 bases and J by 4 bases, with 13 bases left in between. The CDR3 contains 15 residues. The V gene's germline CDR1 is LGHNA and CDR2 YNFKEQ. CDR3 in DNA: TGTGCCAGCAGCCAAGACCCCCCTTTAGGGTACGAGCAGTACTTC. This codes for CASSQDPPLGYEQYF.

This clonotype was counted a few times. The chain links TRBV13 to TRBJ1-4; possibly TRBD1 for D (6 bases). The CDR3 has 15 residues. Trimming removed 6 bases from V and 6 bases from J, with 17 bases in between. Per the germline V gene, CDR1 is PRHDT and CDR2 is FYEKMQ (reference sequence). In nucleotides, the CDR3 is TGTGCCAGCAGTTATCGACAGGCACTGGATGAAAAACTGTTTTTT. It translates to CASSYRQALDEKLFF.

V usage is TRBV3-1 and J usage is TRBJ1-6; no firm D call. This CDR3 is 14 amino acids long. Trimming stripped 5 bases from V and 10 bases from J, with 15 bases between. Germline-derived CDR1 and CDR2 are LGHDT and YNNKEL (reference sequence). CDR3 DNA: TGTGCCAGCAGCAACCAGCGCCGGGAGTCACCCCTCCACTTT. Translating it yields CASSNQRRESPLHF.

The rearrangement links TRBV12-3 or TRBV12-4 to TRBJ1-4; no reliable D call. Trimming removed 3 bases from V and 0 bases from J, with 5 bases in between. The CDR3 loop spans 14 amino acids. CDR3: CASSFGSTNEKLFF. The DNA for the CDR3 is TGTGCCAGCAGTTTTGGTTCAACTAATGAAAAACTGTTTTTT.

J is TRBJ2-1 and V is TRBV2; D may correspond to TRBD1 or TRBD2 (6 bases each). Trimming removed 5 bases from V and 7 bases from J, with 15 bases in between. CDR3 length: 14 amino acids. CDR1 is SNHLY and CDR2 is FYNNEI in the germline V gene. CDR3 DNA: TGTGCCAGCAGTCCAAGGGGGAGGAGTAATGAGCAGTTCTTC. Amino acids: CASSPRGRSNEQFF.

The chain couples TRBV7-9 to TRBJ2-7, with D perhaps TRBD1 (6 bases). V shed 5 bases and J shed 3 bases, with 20 bases lying between them. The CDR3 covers 16 residues. Germline loops: CDR1 SEHNR, CDR2 FQNEAQ (reference sequence). The CDR3 DNA reads TGTGCCAGCAGCCCCAAACAGGGTGGGACAATCTACGAGCAGTACTTC. Its protein is CASSPKQGGTIYEQYF.

This clonotype was seen many times. This rearrangement joins TRBV7-9 to TRBJ2-3; 10 bases are a match to TRBD1. The CDR3 contains 15 residues. Per germline, CDR1 SEHNR and CDR2 FQNEAQ (reference sequence). Germline trimming cut 5 bases from V and 0 bases from J; bases unmatched to any gene: 2. CDR3 nucleotides: TGTGCCAGCAGCGGGGGACAGGGGAGCACAGATACGCAGTATTTT. Amino acid sequence: CASSGGQGSTDTQYF. The variable domain in full, completed from reference TRBV7-9 and TRBJ2-3, reads DTGVSQNPRHKITKRGQNVTFRCDPISEHNRLYWYRQTLGQGPEFLTYFQNEAQLEKSRLLSDRFSAERPKGSFSTLEIQRTEQGDSAMYLCASSGGQGSTDTQYFGPGTRLTVL.

A few counts support this clonotype. V and J are TRBV29-1 and TRBJ2-7; D perhaps matches TRBD1 (5 bases). V gave up 1 base and J gave up 2 bases, with 9 bases separating them. The CDR3 totals 13 residues. Per germline, CDR1 SQVTM and CDR2 ANQGSEA. CDR3 sequence: CSVEVAGTYEQYF. The CDR3 DNA reads TGCAGCGTTGAAGTGGCAGGGACCTACGAGCAGTACTTC.

The rearrangement links TRBV20-1 to TRBJ2-5, with TRBD2 matching over 10 bases. Losses at the gene ends were 1 base for V and 5 bases for J; bases not matched to a gene: 16. The CDR3 contains 18 residues. Germline CDR1 and CDR2: DFQATT and SNEGSKA (reference sequence). The CDR3 spells CSARGLASGSGTGETQYF. CDR3 nucleotide sequence: TGCAGTGCTAGAGGTTTGGCTAGCGGGAGCGGTACGGGGGAGACCCAGTACTTC.

The rearrangement joins TRBV3-1 to TRBJ2-1; 10 bases agree with TRBD2. With 3 bases clipped from V and 6 bases from J, the junction kept 5 bases outside the gene matches. CDR1 is LGHDT and CDR2 is YNNKEL in the germline V gene (reference sequence). The CDR3 consists of 15 residues. The CDR3 DNA reads as TGTGCCAGCAGCCAGCAAAGGACTAGCGGCAATGAGCAGTTCTTC. Translated: CASSQQRTSGNEQFF.

This clonotype was picked up a small number of times. The chain combines TRBV4-2 with TRBJ2-2; D possibly corresponds to TRBD2 (7 bases). Trimming removed 4 bases from V and 7 bases from J, with 25 bases in between. CDR1 and CDR2 (germline): LGHNA, YNFKEQ. CDR3 size: 18 residues. The CDR3 is CASSRDEGGRAGVGELFF. The CDR3 region has the DNA TGTGCCAGCAGCCGAGACGAGGGGGGGAGGGCCGGAGTCGGGGAGCTGTTTTTT.

This clonotype was counted between two and nine times. CDR3 DNA: TGTGCCAGCAGTTACAGTCCGACTAGCGGGAGTCTCAATGAGCAGTTCTTC. Protein sequence: CASSYSPTSGSLNEQFF. V gene TRBV6-2 or TRBV6-3 combines with J gene TRBJ2-1, with TRBD2 matching 12 bases. Germline CDR1 reads MNHEY; CDR2 reads SVGEGT. The CDR3 spans 17 residues. V lost 2 bases, J lost 6 bases, and 8 bases stayed unmatched.

The V and J genes are TRBV11-2 and TRBJ2-7; TRBD1 matches 9 bases. CDR1 is SGHAT, CDR2 FQNNGV, per germline. The V and J ends lost 1 base and 5 bases, in that order; junction bases with no gene match: 6. The CDR3 totals 15 residues. Here the CDR3 DNA reads TGTGCCAGCAGCTTAGTGGGACAGGGTTTCCACGAGCAGTACTTC. Encoded protein: CASSLVGQGFHEQYF.

This clonotype occurred a few times. The chain is built from TRBV11-2 and TRBJ2-3; 15 nucleotides align to TRBD2. Germline V lookup: CDR1 SGHAT, CDR2 FQNNGV. The CDR3 runs to 18 residues. J was trimmed by 2 bases and V by 5 bases; bases with no gene match: 8. The CDR3 here is CASSPGTSGRRNTDTQYF. For the CDR3, the DNA is TGTGCCAGCAGCCCAGGGACTAGCGGGAGGCGGAACACAGATACGCAGTATTTT.

The chain carries TRBV7-9 and TRBJ2-1; D not resolved. The V gene lost 0 bases and the J gene lost 5 bases, with 5 bases spanning the gap. In germline, CDR1 is SEHNR, CDR2 FQNEAQ (reference sequence). The CDR3 has 13 amino acids. The CDR3 here is CASSLASHNEQFF. As DNA, the CDR3 is TGTGCCAGCAGCTTAGCCTCACACAATGAGCAGTTCTTC.

There are many counts of this clonotype. The chain links TRBV12-3 or TRBV12-4 to TRBJ1-5; a possible D gene is TRBD1 (5 bases). The CDR3 extends over 15 amino acids. V lost 6 bases, J lost 2 bases, and 14 bases lay in between. In nucleotides, the CDR3 is TGTGCCAGCAGCTCCCCAGGGTGGGGCAATCAGCCCCAGCATTTT. Its translation is CASSSPGWGNQPQHF.

The chain combines TRBV20-1 with TRBJ2-7; TRBD1 matches at 7 bases. The V gene's germline CDR1 is DFQATT and CDR2 SNEGSKA (reference sequence). Trimming removed 1 base from V and 6 bases from J; junction bases left unmatched: 12. The CDR3 totals 15 residues. This CDR3 reads CSARALRQGLSEQYF. CDR3 nucleotide sequence: TGCAGTGCTAGAGCCCTTCGACAGGGTCTCTCCGAGCAGTACTTC.

The chain recombines TRBV7-2 with TRBJ2-3, with 8 bases that match TRBD2. J gave up 0 bases and V 2 bases, and 4 bases lay outside the gene matches. The CDR3 is 16 amino acids. CDR1 SGHTA and CDR2 FQGNSA come from the germline V gene. Here the CDR3 DNA reads TGTGCCAGCAGCTTATGGTCTAGCGGGAGCACAGATACGCAGTATTTT. It translates to CASSLWSSGSTDTQYF.

The chain employs TRBV12-3 or TRBV12-4 and TRBJ1-1; TRBD1 is a possible D gene (5 bases). The V and J ends lost 6 bases and 4 bases respectively, with 18 bases between them. CDR3 length: 15 amino acids. The CDR3 DNA is TGTGCCAGCAGCCCAATTCCGGGACTGCGCACTGAAGCTTTCTTT. Translation gives CASSPIPGLRTEAFF.